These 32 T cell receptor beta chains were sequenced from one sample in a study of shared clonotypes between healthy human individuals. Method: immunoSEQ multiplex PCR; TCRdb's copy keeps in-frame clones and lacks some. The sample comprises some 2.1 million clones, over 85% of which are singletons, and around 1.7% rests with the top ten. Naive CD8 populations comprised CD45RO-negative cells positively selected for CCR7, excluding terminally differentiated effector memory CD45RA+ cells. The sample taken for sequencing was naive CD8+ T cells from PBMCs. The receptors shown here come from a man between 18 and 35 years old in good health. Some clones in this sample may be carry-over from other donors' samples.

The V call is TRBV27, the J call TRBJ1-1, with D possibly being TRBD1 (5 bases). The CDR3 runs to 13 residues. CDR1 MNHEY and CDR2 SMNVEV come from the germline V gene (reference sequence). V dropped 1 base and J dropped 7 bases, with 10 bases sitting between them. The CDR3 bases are TGTGCCAGCAGTTTATGGGACCGAAGTGAAGCTTTCTTT. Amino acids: CASSLWDRSEAFF.

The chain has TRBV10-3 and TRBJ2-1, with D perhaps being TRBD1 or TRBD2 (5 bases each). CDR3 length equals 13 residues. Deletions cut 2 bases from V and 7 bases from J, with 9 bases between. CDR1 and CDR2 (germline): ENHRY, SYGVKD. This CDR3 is CAISEPGRNEQFF. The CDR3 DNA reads TGTGCCATCAGTGAGCCGGGGCGGAATGAGCAGTTCTTC.

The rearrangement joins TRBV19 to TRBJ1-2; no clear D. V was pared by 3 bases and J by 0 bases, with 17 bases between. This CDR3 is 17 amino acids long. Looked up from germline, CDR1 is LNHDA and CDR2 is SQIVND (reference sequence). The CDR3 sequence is CASSISFPTAANYGYTF. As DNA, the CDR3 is TGTGCCAGTAGTATTTCATTTCCGACGGCTGCTAACTATGGCTACACCTTC.

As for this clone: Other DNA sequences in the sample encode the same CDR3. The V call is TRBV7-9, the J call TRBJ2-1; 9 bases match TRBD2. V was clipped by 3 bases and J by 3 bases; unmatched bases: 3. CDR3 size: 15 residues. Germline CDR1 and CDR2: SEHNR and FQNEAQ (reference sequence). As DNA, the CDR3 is TGTGCCAGCAGCTTGGGACTAGCAGTCTACAATGAGCAGTTCTTC. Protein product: CASSLGLAVYNEQFF.

The CDR3 sequence: CASSLGLLGGYEQYF. The CDR3 DNA sequence: TGTGCCAGCAGCTTAGGTCTCCTCGGTGGATACGAGCAGTACTTC. The V call is TRBV11-2, the J call TRBJ2-7; D ambiguous. The CDR3 spans 15 residues. V gave up 1 base and J gave up 4 bases, with 14 bases separating them. Per the germline V gene, CDR1 is SGHAT and CDR2 is FQNNGV. The full variable domain, completed using reference TRBV11-2 and TRBJ2-7, is EAGVAQSPRYKIIEKRQSVAFWCNPISGHATLYWYQQILGQGPKLLIQFQNNGVVDDSQLPKDRFSAERLKGVDSTLKIQPAKLEDSAVYLCASSLGLLGGYEQYFGPGTRLTVT.

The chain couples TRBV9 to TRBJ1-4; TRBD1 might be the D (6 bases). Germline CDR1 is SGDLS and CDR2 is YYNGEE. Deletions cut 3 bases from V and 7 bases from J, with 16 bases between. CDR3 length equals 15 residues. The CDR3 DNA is TGTGCCAGCAGCGCCGCTACAGGGTTCGGTGAAAAACTGTTTTTT. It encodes CASSAATGFGEKLFF.

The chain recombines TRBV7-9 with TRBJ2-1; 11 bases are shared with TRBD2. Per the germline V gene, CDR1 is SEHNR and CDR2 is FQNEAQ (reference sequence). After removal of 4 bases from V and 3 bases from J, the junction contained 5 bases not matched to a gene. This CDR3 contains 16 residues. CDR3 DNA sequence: TGTGCCAGCAGCTCACCGGGACTAGCGGACTACAATGAGCAGTTCTTC. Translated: CASSSPGLADYNEQFF.

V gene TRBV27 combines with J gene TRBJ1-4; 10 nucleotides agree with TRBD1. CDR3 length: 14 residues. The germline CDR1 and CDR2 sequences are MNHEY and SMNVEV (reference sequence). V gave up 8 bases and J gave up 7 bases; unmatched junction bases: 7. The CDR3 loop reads CASRRTGGGEKLFF. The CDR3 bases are TGTGCCAGCCGCCGGACAGGGGGAGGTGAAAAACTGTTTTTT.

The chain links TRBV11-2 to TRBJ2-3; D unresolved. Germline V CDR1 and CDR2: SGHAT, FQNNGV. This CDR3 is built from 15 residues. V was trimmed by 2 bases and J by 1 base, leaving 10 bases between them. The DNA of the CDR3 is TGTGCCAGCAGCTTAATCGGGTCCGGCACAGATACGCAGTATTTT. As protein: CASSLIGSGTDTQYF.

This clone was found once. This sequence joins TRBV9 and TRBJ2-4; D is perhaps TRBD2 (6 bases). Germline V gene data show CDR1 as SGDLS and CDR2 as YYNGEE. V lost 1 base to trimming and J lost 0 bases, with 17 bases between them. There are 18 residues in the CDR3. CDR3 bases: TGTGCCAGCAGCGTATACCGTGGCGGGGACCAAGCCAAAAACATTCAGTACTTC. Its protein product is CASSVYRGGDQAKNIQYF.

The CDR3 protein is CASSQGAGRFTGELFF. The CDR3 DNA follows: TGCGCCAGCAGCCAAGGCGCGGGACGGTTCACCGGGGAGCTGTTTTTT. The V call is TRBV4-3, the J call TRBJ2-2; possible D gene TRBD2, 6 bases. V was shortened by 1 base and J by 4 bases, with 13 bases between the two germline ends. Germline CDR1 reads LGHNA; CDR2 reads YSLEER. CDR3 size: 16 residues.

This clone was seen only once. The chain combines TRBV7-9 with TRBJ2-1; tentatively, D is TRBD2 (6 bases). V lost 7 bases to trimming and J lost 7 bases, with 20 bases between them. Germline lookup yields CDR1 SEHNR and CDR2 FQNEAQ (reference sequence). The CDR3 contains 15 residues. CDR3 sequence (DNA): TGTGCCAGCACTTCGGGACTCTCATACGGGAATGAGCAGTTCTTC. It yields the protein CASTSGLSYGNEQFF.

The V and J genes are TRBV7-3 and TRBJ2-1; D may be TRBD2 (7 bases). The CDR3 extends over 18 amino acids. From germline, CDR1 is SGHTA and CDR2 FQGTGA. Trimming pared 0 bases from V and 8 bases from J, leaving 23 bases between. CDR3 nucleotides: TGTGCCAGCAGCTTAACGTTGGGGGCCTGGAGCGGGGAGCATGAGCAGTTCTTC. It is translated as CASSLTLGAWSGEHEQFF.

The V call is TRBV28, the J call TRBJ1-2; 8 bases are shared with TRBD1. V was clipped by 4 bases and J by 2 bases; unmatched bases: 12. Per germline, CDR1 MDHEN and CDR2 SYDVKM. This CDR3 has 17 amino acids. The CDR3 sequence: CASSWRTGKILNYGYTF. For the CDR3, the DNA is TGTGCCAGCAGTTGGCGGACAGGGAAGATTTTGAACTATGGCTACACCTTC.

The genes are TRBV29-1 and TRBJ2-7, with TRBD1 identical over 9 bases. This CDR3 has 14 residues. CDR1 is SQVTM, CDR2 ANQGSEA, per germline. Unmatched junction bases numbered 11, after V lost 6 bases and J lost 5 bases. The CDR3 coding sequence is TGCAGCGTCAAAAACCGGGACAGGGTCGACGAGCAGTACTTC. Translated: CSVKNRDRVDEQYF.

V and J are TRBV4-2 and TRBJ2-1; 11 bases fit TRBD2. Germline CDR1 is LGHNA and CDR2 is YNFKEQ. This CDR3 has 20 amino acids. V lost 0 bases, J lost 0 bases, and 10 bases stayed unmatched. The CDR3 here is CASSQEPGLAEDSSYNEQFF. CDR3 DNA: TGTGCCAGCAGCCAAGAACCGGGACTAGCGGAAGATAGCTCCTACAATGAGCAGTTCTTC.

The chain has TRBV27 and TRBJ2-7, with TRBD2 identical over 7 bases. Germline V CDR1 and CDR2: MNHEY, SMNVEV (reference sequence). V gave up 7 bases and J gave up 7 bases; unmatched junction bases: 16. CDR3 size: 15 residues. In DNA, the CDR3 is TGTGCCAGCAAGTGGGTTGGGGGAGGGCCTGGGGAGCAGTACTTC. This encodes CASKWVGGGPGEQYF.

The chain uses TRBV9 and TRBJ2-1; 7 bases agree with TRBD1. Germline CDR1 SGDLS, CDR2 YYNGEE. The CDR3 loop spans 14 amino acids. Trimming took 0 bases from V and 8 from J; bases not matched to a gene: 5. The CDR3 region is CASSVAATGYEQFF. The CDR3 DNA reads TGTGCCAGCAGCGTAGCCGCGACAGGGTATGAGCAGTTCTTC.

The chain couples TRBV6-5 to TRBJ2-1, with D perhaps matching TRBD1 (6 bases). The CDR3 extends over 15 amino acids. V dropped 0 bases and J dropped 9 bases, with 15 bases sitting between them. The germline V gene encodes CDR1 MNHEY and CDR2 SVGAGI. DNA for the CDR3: TGTGCCAGCAGTTACTCGCGGCAGGGGTCAGGTGAGCAGTTCTTC. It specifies CASSYSRQGSGEQFF.

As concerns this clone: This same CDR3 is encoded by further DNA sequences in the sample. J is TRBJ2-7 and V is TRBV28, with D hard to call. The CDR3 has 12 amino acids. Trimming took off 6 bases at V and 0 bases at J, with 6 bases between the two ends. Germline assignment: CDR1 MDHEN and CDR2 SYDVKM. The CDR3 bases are TGTGCCAGCAGCCCGAGCTCCTACGAGCAGTACTTC. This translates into CASSPSSYEQYF.

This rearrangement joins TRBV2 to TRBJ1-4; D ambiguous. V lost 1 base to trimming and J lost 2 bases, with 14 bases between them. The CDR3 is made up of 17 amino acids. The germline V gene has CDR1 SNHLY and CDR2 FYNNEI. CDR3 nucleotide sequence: TGTGCCAGCAGTGAAGAAAGTGAGGAGTCTACTAATGAAAAACTGTTTTTT. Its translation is CASSEESEESTNEKLFF.

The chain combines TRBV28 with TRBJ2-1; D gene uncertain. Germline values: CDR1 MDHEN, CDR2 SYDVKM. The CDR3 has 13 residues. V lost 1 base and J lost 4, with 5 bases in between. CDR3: CASSLLLYNEQFF. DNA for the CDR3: TGTGCCAGCAGTTTATTACTTTACAATGAGCAGTTCTTC.

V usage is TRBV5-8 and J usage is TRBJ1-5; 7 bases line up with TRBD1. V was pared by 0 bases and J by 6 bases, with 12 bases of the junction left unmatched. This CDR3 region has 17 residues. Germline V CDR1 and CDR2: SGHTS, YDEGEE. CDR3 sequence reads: CASSLEVVRGRSQPQHF. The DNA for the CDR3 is TGTGCCAGCAGCTTGGAAGTTGTGAGGGGGCGAAGTCAGCCCCAGCATTTT. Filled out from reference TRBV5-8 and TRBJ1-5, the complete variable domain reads EAGVTQSPTHLIKTRGQQATLRCSPISGHTSVYWYQQALGLGLQFLLWYDEGEERNRGNFPPRFSGRQFPNYSSELNVNALELEDSALYLCASSLEVVRGRSQPQHFGDGTRLSIL.

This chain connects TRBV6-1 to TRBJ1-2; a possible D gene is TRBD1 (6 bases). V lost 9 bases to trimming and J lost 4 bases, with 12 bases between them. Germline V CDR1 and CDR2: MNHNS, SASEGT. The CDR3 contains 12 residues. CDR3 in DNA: TGTGCCAGATTGGACAGTGGCTATGGCTACACCTTC. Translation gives CARLDSGYGYTF.

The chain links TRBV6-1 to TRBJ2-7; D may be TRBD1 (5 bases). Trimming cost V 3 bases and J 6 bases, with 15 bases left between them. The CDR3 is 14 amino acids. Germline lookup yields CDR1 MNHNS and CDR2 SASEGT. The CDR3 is CASSEVGVLREQYF. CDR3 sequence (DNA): TGTGCCAGCAGTGAGGTAGGGGTACTTCGCGAGCAGTACTTC.

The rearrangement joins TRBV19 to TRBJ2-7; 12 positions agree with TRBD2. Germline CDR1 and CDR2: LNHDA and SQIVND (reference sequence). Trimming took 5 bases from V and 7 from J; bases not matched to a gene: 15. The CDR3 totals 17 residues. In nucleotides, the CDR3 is TGTGCCAGTAGTCCCCTCCGGACTAGCGGGACCCGGGTGGAGCAGTACTTC. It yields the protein CASSPLRTSGTRVEQYF. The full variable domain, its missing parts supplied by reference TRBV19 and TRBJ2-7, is DGGITQSPKYLFRKEGQNVTLSCEQNLNHDAMYWYRQDPGQGLRLIYYSQIVNDFQKGDIAEGYSVSREKKESFPLTVTSAQKNPTAFYLCASSPLRTSGTRVEQYFGPGTRLTVT.

In nucleotides, the CDR3 is TGCGCCAGCAGCCAAGACCACCAAGAGACCCAGTACTTC. It yields the protein CASSQDHQETQYF. The chain recombines TRBV4-1 with TRBJ2-5; D is undetermined. In germline, CDR1 is MGHRA, CDR2 YSYEKL. The CDR3 runs to 13 residues. Deletions cut 0 bases from V and 0 bases from J, with 2 bases between.

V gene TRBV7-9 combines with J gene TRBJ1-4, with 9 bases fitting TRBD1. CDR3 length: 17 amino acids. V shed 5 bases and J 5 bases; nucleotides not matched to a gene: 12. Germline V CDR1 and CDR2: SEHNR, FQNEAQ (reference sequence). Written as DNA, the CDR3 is TGTGCCAGCAGCAATAGGGAGATACAGGGGGCGAATGAAAAACTGTTTTTT. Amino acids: CASSNREIQGANEKLFF.

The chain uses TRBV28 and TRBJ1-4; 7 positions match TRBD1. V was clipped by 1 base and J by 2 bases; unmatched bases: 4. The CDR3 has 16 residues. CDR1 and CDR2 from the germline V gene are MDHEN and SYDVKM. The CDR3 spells CASSLSGGWTNEKLFF. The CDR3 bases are TGTGCCAGCAGTTTATCAGGGGGGTGGACTAATGAAAAACTGTTTTTT.

CDR3 amino acids: CAISWDGRSGANVLTF. CDR3 nucleotides: TGTGCCATCAGCTGGGACGGACGCTCTGGGGCCAACGTCCTGACTTTC. V is TRBV10-3 and J is TRBJ2-6; the D call may be TRBD1 or TRBD2 (5 bases each). This CDR3 contains 16 residues. Germline CDR1 reads ENHRY; CDR2 reads SYGVKD. V was cut by 6 bases and J by 0 bases, with 12 bases left in between.

The CDR3 loop reads CASTPTGGQIYEKLFF. CDR3 coding DNA: TGTGCCAGCACCCCCACCGGTGGGCAAATTTATGAAAAACTGTTTTTT. The chain links TRBV27 to TRBJ1-4; D unclear. Germline CDR1 reads MNHEY; CDR2 reads SMNVEV (reference sequence). V was shortened by 7 bases and J by 6 bases, with 21 bases between the two germline ends. This CDR3 region has 16 residues.

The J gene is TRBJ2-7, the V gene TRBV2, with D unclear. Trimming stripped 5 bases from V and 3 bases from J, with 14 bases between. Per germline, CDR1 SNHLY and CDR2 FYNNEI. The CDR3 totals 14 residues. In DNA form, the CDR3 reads TGTGCCAGCAGTTCGCCCCTGGACCGCTACGAGCAGTACTTC. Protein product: CASSSPLDRYEQYF.